This TCR beta chain was sequenced in a study of cytomegalovirus exposure and HLA in healthy donors. Overall study: Genotyping of 400 or so donors showed that roughly 83% belonged to the Caucasian-associated ancestry cluster. Study findings and constraints: Later on, a genetic analysis was performed. It linked a missense variant in DCLRE1C with V- and J-gene trimming of TCR beta.

This CDR3 spans 14 amino acids. Trimming took 6 bases from V and 4 from J; bases not matched to a gene: 4. Germline CDR1 reads MNHEY; CDR2 reads SMNVEV (reference sequence). A remark on this clone: Its antigen remains unidentified.

A multiplex PCR was run with 60 Vbeta primers and 13 Jbeta primers. Produced via immunoSEQ multiplex PCR; TCRdb's table is partial and in-frame only. The table records 150,000 to 200,000 clones, around 78% of them present only once. The V call is TRBV27, the J call TRBJ2-2, with TRBD1 matching 8 bases. This clonotype originated in a woman aged 40 to 50 in good health and CMV-seronegative. The source material was PBMCs. The CDR3 DNA reads as TGTGCCAGCAGCTCACAGGGGGGCACCGGGGAGCTGTTTTTT. Translating gives CASSSQGGTGELFF.